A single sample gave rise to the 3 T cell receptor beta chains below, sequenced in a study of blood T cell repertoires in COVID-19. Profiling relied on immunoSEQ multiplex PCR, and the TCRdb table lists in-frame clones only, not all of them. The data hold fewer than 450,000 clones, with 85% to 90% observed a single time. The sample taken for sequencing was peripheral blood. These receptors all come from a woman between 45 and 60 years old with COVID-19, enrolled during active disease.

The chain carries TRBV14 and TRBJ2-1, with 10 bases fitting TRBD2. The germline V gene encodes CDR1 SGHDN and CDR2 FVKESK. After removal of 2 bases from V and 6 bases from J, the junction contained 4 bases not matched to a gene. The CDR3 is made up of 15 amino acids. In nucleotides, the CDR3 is TGTGCCAGCAGCCAATATACTAGCGGGACCAATGAGCAGTTCTTC. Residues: CASSQYTSGTNEQFF.

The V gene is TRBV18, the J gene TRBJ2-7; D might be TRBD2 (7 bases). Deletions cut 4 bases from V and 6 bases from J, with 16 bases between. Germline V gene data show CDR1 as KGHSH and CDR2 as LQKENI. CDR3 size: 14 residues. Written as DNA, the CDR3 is TGTGCCAGCTCACGAGGCAATGCGGGGGCCGAGCAGTACTTC. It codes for CASSRGNAGAEQYF.

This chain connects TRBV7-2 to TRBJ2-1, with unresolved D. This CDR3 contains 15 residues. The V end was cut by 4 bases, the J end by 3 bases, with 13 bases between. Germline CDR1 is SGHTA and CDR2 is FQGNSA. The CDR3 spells CASSSILGVYNEQFF. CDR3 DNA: TGTGCCAGCAGCTCCATCCTGGGCGTCTACAATGAGCAGTTCTTC.